A selection of T cell receptor beta chains follows, all from one sample in a study of PD-1 blockade in classical Hodgkin lymphoma. The repertoire was sequenced with immunoSEQ multiplex PCR; TCRdb's copy has only in-frame clones and lacks some. The sample lists under 40,000 clones, approximately 82% seen once, with approximately 15% in the top ten. Sequenced here: peripheral blood mononuclear cells (PBMCs), sampled before the second cycle of nivolumab. The source of these receptors is a human donor with classical Hodgkin lymphoma. CDR3s include the opening cysteine and the closing phenylalanine or tryptophan. A D gene is named only where the DNA matches it firmly. Expanded clones are given a class, and other clones once, few, many or no size at all.

CASSLDPTSGQETQYF TGCGCCAGCAGCTTGGACCCAACTAGCGGCCAAGAGACCCAGTACTTC TRBV5-1 TRBD2 once TRBJ2-5
CASSQDGRLAGADTQYF TGCGCCAGCAGCCAAGATGGGAGACTAGCTGGGGCAGATACGCAGTATTTT TRBV4-3 TRBD2 medium-sized TRBJ2-3
CASSVDFTGGEQYF TGTGCCAGCAGCGTAGACTTCACAGGGGGCGAGCAGTACTTC TRBV9 TRBD1 - TRBJ2-7
CASSVTPGEKLFF TGTGCCAGCAGTGTCACCCCCGGTGAAAAACTGTTTTTT TRBV6-6 - - TRBJ1-4
CASSLAEGLAGVGELFF TGCGCCAGCAGCTTGGCCGAGGGACTAGCGGGGGTCGGGGAGCTGTTTTTT TRBV5-1 TRBD2 - TRBJ2-2
CASSLGGDEQYF TGTGCCAGCAGTTTGGGCGGAGACGAGCAGTACTTC TRBV6-5 - - TRBJ2-7
CASSQAVNYEQYF TGCGCCAGCAGCCAAGCCGTCAACTACGAGCAGTACTTC TRBV4-3 - - TRBJ2-7
CASSLKKPLSYEQYF TGTGCCAGCAGCTTGAAGAAACCACTCTCCTACGAGCAGTACTTC TRBV11-2 - - TRBJ2-7
CSVEEGRGARSNYGYTF TGCAGCGTTGAAGAAGGAAGGGGGGCGAGATCTAACTATGGCTACACCTTC TRBV29-1 - - TRBJ1-2
CASSLDGHSGNTIYF TGTGCCAGCAGCTTGGATGGGCACTCTGGAAACACCATATATTTT TRBV5-4 - - TRBJ1-3
CATSSRRTGRQFF TGTGCCACCAGCAGCCGAAGGACAGGCCGGCAGTTCTTC TRBV15 TRBD1 - TRBJ2-1
CASSRLRGNTEAFF TGTGCCAGCAGTCGCCTACGCGGGAACACTGAAGCTTTCTTT TRBV6-5 - - TRBJ1-1
CAMARGRDYEQYF TGTGCCATGGCCCGGGGGCGCGACTACGAGCAGTACTTC TRBV10-3 - - TRBJ2-7
CASSFSGYYGYTF TGCGCCAGCAGCTTCTCAGGATACTATGGCTACACCTTC TRBV5-1 - - TRBJ1-2
CASSFTGSGYTF TGTGCCAGCAGCTTCACAGGGTCTGGCTACACCTTC TRBV5-6 - - TRBJ1-2
CASSLVGGDTGELFF TGTGCCAGCAGTTTGGTCGGGGGGGACACCGGGGAGCTGTTTTTT TRBV27 TRBD2 - TRBJ2-2
CASSLEGGNQPQHF TGTGCCAGCAGTTTAGAAGGGGGAAATCAGCCCCAGCATTTT TRBV28 - - TRBJ1-5
CASSWAGDQPQHF TGCGCCAGCAGCTGGGCGGGGGATCAGCCCCAGCATTTT TRBV5-1 - - TRBJ1-5
CASSPGIGEGYEQYF TGTGCCAGCAGCCCGGGGATTGGGGAAGGCTACGAGCAGTACTTC TRBV7-9 - many TRBJ2-7
CASSDSSSSGNTIYF TGTGCCAGTAGCGACAGTTCCAGCTCTGGAAACACCATATATTTT TRBV19 - few TRBJ1-3
CASSFGGTSGSTDTQYF TGTGCCAGCAGCTTTGGGGGGACTAGCGGTAGCACAGATACGCAGTATTTT TRBV7-9 TRBD2 - TRBJ2-3
CASSERMGQRPQETQYF TGTGCCAGCAGCGAGAGGATGGGACAGCGACCCCAAGAGACCCAGTACTTC TRBV9 TRBD1 - TRBJ2-5
CASSLYQETQYF TGTGCCAGCAGCTTGTACCAAGAGACCCAGTACTTC TRBV11-2 - - TRBJ2-5
CASSLSQGALTGELFF TGTGCCAGCAGCTTATCGCAGGGGGCTTTAACCGGGGAGCTGTTTTTT TRBV7-9 TRBD1 - TRBJ2-2
CASSPMGQTNYGYTF TGTGCCAGCTCACCCATGGGACAGACAAACTATGGCTACACCTTC TRBV18 TRBD1 - TRBJ1-2
CASSLSPSGGLYEQYF TGCGCCAGCAGCTTGAGTCCTAGCGGGGGGCTTTACGAGCAGTACTTC TRBV5-1 TRBD2 - TRBJ2-7
CAFAGEGETQYF TGTGCCTTCGCGGGGGAGGGAGAGACCCAGTACTTC TRBV30 TRBD2 few TRBJ2-5
CASSQVQAEKLFF TGCGCCAGCAGCCAAGTCCAGGCTGAAAAACTGTTTTTT TRBV4-3 - - TRBJ1-4
CASSYSRQAVTYEQYF TGTGCCAGCAGTTACTCCAGGCAGGCGGTCACCTACGAGCAGTACTTC TRBV6-5 - - TRBJ2-7
CASSFGLGGPDTQYF TGTGCCAGCAGCTTTGGGCTAGGCGGACCAGATACGCAGTATTTT TRBV7-2 - - TRBJ2-3
CASSQLTGGLYEQYF TGCGCCAGCAGCCAGCTGACAGGGGGCCTCTACGAGCAGTACTTC TRBV4-3 TRBD1 - TRBJ2-7
CAWSVNGVEKLFF TGTGCCTGGAGTGTAAATGGAGTTGAAAAACTGTTTTTT TRBV30 - - TRBJ1-4
CASSLYTEAFF TGTGCCAGCAGCTTGTACACTGAAGCTTTCTTT TRBV5-6 - few TRBJ1-1
CASMIDQGRNGELFF TGTGCCAGCATGATTGACCAGGGTAGGAACGGGGAGCTGTTTTTT TRBV2 - - TRBJ2-2
CASNRGEVELFF TGTGCCAGCAACAGGGGCGAGGTGGAGCTGTTTTTT TRBV2 TRBD1 - TRBJ2-2
CASSPGLKETQYF TGTGCCAGCTCACCGGGACTCAAAGAGACCCAGTACTTC TRBV18 - - TRBJ2-5
CASTGQGADEKLFF TGTGCCAGCACCGGACAGGGGGCGGATGAAAAACTGTTTTTT TRBV5-4 TRBD1 - TRBJ1-4
CASSSSPAEGTEAFF TGTGCCAGCAGTTCCTCCCCGGCGGAGGGGACTGAAGCTTTCTTT TRBV6-5 - - TRBJ1-1
CASSARDSNSDTQYF TGCGCCAGCAGCGCCCGGGACAGTAATTCAGATACGCAGTATTTT TRBV4-3 TRBD1 - TRBJ2-3
CASSEHRENTEAFF TGTGCCAGCAGTGAACACAGGGAGAACACTGAAGCTTTCTTT TRBV25-1 - - TRBJ1-1
CASSQGTGQGTEAFF TGCGCCAGCAGCCAAGGGACAGGGCAGGGCACTGAAGCTTTCTTT TRBV4-1 TRBD1 - TRBJ1-1
CASSDGGALETEAFF TGTGCCAGCAGCGACGGGGGGGCGTTAGAAACTGAAGCTTTCTTT TRBV9 - - TRBJ1-1
CASSPGYRDNEQYF TGTGCCAGCTCACCAGGATATAGGGATAACGAGCAGTACTTC TRBV18 - - TRBJ2-7
CASSLYLLGGSTDTQYF TGTGCCAGCAGCTTATACCTTCTGGGGGGGAGCACAGATACGCAGTATTTT TRBV11-2 TRBD2 - TRBJ2-3
CASSPKSGQWLRRTDTQYF TGTGCCAGCAGCCCAAAATCTGGACAGTGGTTGCGGCGCACAGATACGCAGTATTTT TRBV7-9 - - TRBJ2-3
CATSTRTIGYTF TGTGCCACCTCGACAAGAACTATCGGCTACACCTTC TRBV19 - - TRBJ1-2
CASSLAEREGYTF TGTGCCAGCTCACTTGCCGAACGCGAAGGCTACACCTTC TRBV18 - - TRBJ1-2
CATSRQGRLPLHF TGTGCCACCAGCAGACAGGGGCGGCTACCCCTCCACTTT TRBV15 - - TRBJ1-6
CASSLDGGGANNEQFF TGTGCCAGCAGCTTAGATGGCGGGGGGGCTAACAATGAGCAGTTCTTC TRBV11-2 TRBD2 - TRBJ2-1
CASSLEHLYTF TGTGCCAGCAGCTTAGAACACCTCTACACCTTC TRBV7-9 - once TRBJ1-2
CASSPRTGASETQYF TGCGCCAGCAGCCCCAGGACAGGGGCTTCAGAGACCCAGTACTTC TRBV4-3 TRBD1 - TRBJ2-5
CASSLPDRYHTEAFF TGTGCCAGCAGCTTACCCGACAGGTACCACACTGAAGCTTTCTTT TRBV7-9 - once TRBJ1-1
CASSVSGGDTGELFF TGTGCCAGCAGCGTATCCGGCGGGGACACCGGGGAGCTGTTTTTT TRBV9 - - TRBJ2-2
CASSLAGSGVWESPLHF TGTGCCAGCAGCTTAGCGGGATCAGGGGTTTGGGAGTCACCCCTCCACTTT TRBV7-6 - - TRBJ1-6
CASSSPSYNEQFF TGTGCCAGCAGTTCCCCATCCTACAATGAGCAGTTCTTC TRBV5-8 - once TRBJ2-1
CASSPPQGPYEQYF TGTGCCAGCTCACCACCGCAGGGGCCCTACGAGCAGTACTTC TRBV18 - - TRBJ2-7
CAQTKGRKLSGANVLTF TGTGCCCAAACCAAGGGACGGAAACTGTCTGGGGCCAACGTCCTGACTTTC TRBV30 - - TRBJ2-6